Following are 19 T cell receptor beta chains from one sample sequenced in a study of blood T cell repertoires in COVID-19. Sequencing used immunoSEQ multiplex PCR; TCRdb keeps in-frame clones, though not all of them. The table has 70,000 or so clones, roughly 84% seen once. The sequenced sample was peripheral blood. These receptors were collected from a woman aged 60-75 years with acute or convalescent COVID-19.

The CDR3 here is CASSLVQGGGYTF. In DNA, the CDR3 is TGTGCCAGCAGCTTAGTCCAGGGAGGCGGCTACACCTTC. The chain has TRBV7-8 and TRBJ1-2; possibly TRBD1 for D (5 bases). Germline V gene lookup returns CDR1 SGHVS and CDR2 FQNEAQ. Trimming stripped 1 base from V and 8 bases from J, with 11 bases between. The CDR3 covers 13 residues.

V gene TRBV11-2 combines with J gene TRBJ2-1, with TRBD1 as a possible D gene (6 bases). CDR1 and CDR2 from the germline V gene are SGHAT and FQNNGV. Trimming stripped 4 bases from V and 6 bases from J, with 10 bases between. The CDR3 loop spans 13 amino acids. The CDR3 reads CASSSSRGNEQFF. For the CDR3, the DNA is TGTGCCAGCAGCTCGTCCAGGGGCAATGAGCAGTTCTTC.

The chain recombines TRBV6-5 with TRBJ1-5; D is uncertain. CDR1 is MNHEY, CDR2 SVGAGI, per germline. V was pared by 0 bases and J by 6 bases, with 6 bases between. The CDR3 sequence is 13 residues long. The DNA of the CDR3 is TGTGCCAGCAGTTACTCGCGGGGTCAGCCCCAGCATTTT. Translating gives CASSYSRGQPQHF.

V and J are TRBV2 and TRBJ1-3; TRBD1 is a possible D gene (6 bases). The germline V and J ends were trimmed by 4 bases and 0 bases, with 10 bases remaining between them. The CDR3 contains 15 residues. The germline CDR1 and CDR2 sequences are SNHLY and FYNNEI. As DNA, the CDR3 is TGTGCCAGCAGTGGCCAGGGGAGCTCTGGAAACACCATATATTTT. Its translation: CASSGQGSSGNTIYF. Variable domain in full (rest from reference TRBV2 and TRBJ1-3): EPEVTQTPSHQVTQMGQEVILRCVPISNHLYFYWYRQILGQKVEFLVSFYNNEISEKSEIFDDQFSVERPDGSNFTLKIRSTKLEDSAMYFCASSGQGSSGNTIYFGEGSWLTVV.

The chain recombines TRBV7-9 with TRBJ1-4; the match to TRBD1 covers 8 bases. Germline CDR1 reads SEHNR; CDR2 reads FQNEAQ (reference sequence). This CDR3 comprises 16 residues. After removal of 1 base from V and 4 bases from J, the junction contained 5 bases not matched to a gene. The CDR3 coding sequence is TGTGCCAGCAGCTTAGACGACAGGGGCGGTAATGAAAAACTGTTTTTT. Its translation: CASSLDDRGGNEKLFF.

The sample holds one count of this clone. The V call is TRBV4-2, the J call TRBJ1-5; D is ambiguous. The germline V and J ends were trimmed by 1 base and 1 base, with 11 bases remaining between them. The CDR3 is made up of 16 amino acids. Germline CDR1 and CDR2: LGHNA and YNFKEQ. CDR3 nucleotide sequence: TGTGCCAGCAGCCAAGCCGTCGGGGTGAGCAATCAGCCCCAGCATTTT. It codes for CASSQAVGVSNQPQHF.

J is TRBJ2-7 and V is TRBV5-1; 7 bases line up with TRBD1. CDR3 length: 15 residues. CDR1 SGHRS and CDR2 YFSETQ come from the germline V gene. Losses at the gene ends were 8 bases for V and 5 bases for J; bases not matched to a gene: 16. In nucleotides, the CDR3 is TGCGCCAGTAATATAGGGGGCCTCGGCGCCGACGAGCAGTACTTC. Encoded protein: CASNIGGLGADEQYF.

The rearrangement uses TRBV25-1 and TRBJ1-1; 8 bases align to TRBD1. Germline V gene sequence: CDR1 MGHDK, CDR2 SYGVNS. The CDR3 is 14 amino acids. V shed 6 bases, J shed 1 base, and the junction held 4 bases outside the gene matches. CDR3 region: CASRGTGRNTEAFF. CDR3 nucleotides: TGTGCCAGCAGAGGGACAGGACGGAACACTGAAGCTTTCTTT.

V usage is TRBV27 and J usage is TRBJ2-3; possibly TRBD1 for D (7 bases). Germline lookup yields CDR1 MNHEY and CDR2 SMNVEV (reference sequence). V gave up 8 bases and J gave up 5 bases, with 17 bases separating them. The CDR3 contains 14 residues. CDR3: CASDKDRRGDTQYF. CDR3 in DNA: TGTGCCAGCGACAAGGACAGGCGGGGAGATACGCAGTATTTT.

This clone is a singleton in its sample. The rearrangement uses TRBV5-1 and TRBJ2-3; 9 nucleotides agree with TRBD2. With V trimmed by 4 bases and J by 2 bases, 5 bases remained unmatched. This CDR3 spans 15 amino acids. The V gene's germline CDR1 is SGHRS and CDR2 YFSETQ. Written as DNA, the CDR3 is TGCGCCAGCAGCGAGGGACTAGCCAACACAGATACGCAGTATTTT. Encoded protein: CASSEGLANTDTQYF. Drawing the rest from reference TRBV5-1 and TRBJ2-3, the complete variable domain is KAGVTQTPRYLIKTRGQQVTLSCSPISGHRSVSWYQQTPGQGLQFLFEYFSETQRNKGNFPGRFSGRQFSNSRSEMNVSTLELGDSALYLCASSEGLANTDTQYFGPGTRLTVL.

DNA of the CDR3: TGTGCCAGCAGCACCCGGACAGCCCCGAACACCGGGGAGCTGTTTTTT. This sequence encodes CASSTRTAPNTGELFF. The chain links TRBV9 to TRBJ2-2, with D tentatively TRBD1 (6 bases). Germline lookup yields CDR1 SGDLS and CDR2 YYNGEE. The CDR3 is 16 amino acids. V was cut by 4 bases and J by 0 bases, with 13 bases left in between. The whole variable domain, filled in from reference TRBV9 and TRBJ2-2, reads DSGVTQTPKHLITATGQRVTLRCSPRSGDLSVYWYQQSLDQGLQFLIQYYNGEERAKGNILERFSAQQFPDLHSELNLSSLELGDSALYFCASSTRTAPNTGELFFGEGSRLTVL.

CDR3 coding DNA: TGTGCCTGGGGCATTAATCAGGGGACCGGGGAGCTGTTTTTT. It specifies CAWGINQGTGELFF. The gene calls are TRBV30 and TRBJ2-2; D is possibly TRBD1 (6 bases). The CDR3 has 14 residues. The germline gives CDR1 GTSNPN, CDR2 SVGIG (reference sequence). V lost 5 bases and J 5 bases, leaving 15 bases between the germline ends.

This clone was found once. The chain employs TRBV5-6 and TRBJ1-4; TRBD1 is a possible D gene (5 bases). The germline gives CDR1 SGHDT, CDR2 YYEEEE. There are 15 residues in the CDR3. V lost 0 bases and J lost 3, with 9 bases in between. The CDR3 reads CASSLDLGPNEKLFF. The CDR3 DNA sequence: TGTGCCAGCAGCTTGGATCTGGGGCCTAATGAAAAACTGTTTTTT.

The chain employs TRBV5-1 and TRBJ1-1; D uncertain. The CDR3 sequence is 14 residues long. The germline gives CDR1 SGHRS, CDR2 YFSETQ. Trimming left V 2 bases short and J 1 base short, with 9 bases between. The CDR3 reads CASSFPDSNTEAFF. The CDR3 DNA sequence: TGCGCCAGCAGCTTCCCGGACTCGAACACTGAAGCTTTCTTT.

This chain links TRBV3-1 (or the pseudogene TRBV3-2) with TRBJ1-1, with D possibly being TRBD1 (5 bases). The CDR3 contains 12 residues. V lost 5 bases and J 7 bases, leaving 11 bases between the germline ends. CDR1 and CDR2 (germline): LGHDT, YNNKEL (reference sequence). CDR3 amino acids: CASSGGGNEAFF. The CDR3 DNA sequence: TGTGCCAGCAGCGGGGGGGGAAATGAAGCTTTCTTT.

This chain links TRBV6-6 with TRBJ2-7, with 12 positions matching TRBD1. The trim removed 5 bases at V and 4 bases at J, leaving 12 bases unmatched. The CDR3 length is 17 residues. The germline gives CDR1 MNHNY, CDR2 SVGAGI (reference sequence). The CDR3 region has the DNA TGTGCCAGCAGTCCTGGGACAGGGGGCGCGAAGGTGTACGAGCAGTACTTC. It encodes CASSPGTGGAKVYEQYF.

The V call is TRBV3-1 (or the pseudogene TRBV3-2), the J call TRBJ1-6; the match to TRBD1 covers 7 bases. V trimming: 4 bases; J trimming: 7 bases; junction bases outside the gene matches: 7. Germline-derived CDR1 and CDR2 are LGHDT and YNNKEL (reference sequence). The CDR3 covers 15 residues. The CDR3 region is CASSPDRVGNSPLHF. DNA of the CDR3: TGTGCCAGCAGCCCTGACAGGGTGGGGAATTCACCCCTCCACTTT.

The CDR3 loop is CASRDTDDRSEGKYF. DNA for the CDR3: TGTGCCAGCAGAGATACCGACGACAGGTCCGAGGGGAAGTACTTC. This sequence joins TRBV2 and TRBJ2-4, with a weak D call TRBD1 (6 bases). CDR1 and CDR2 (germline): SNHLY, FYNNEI. The CDR3 runs to 15 residues. With 6 bases removed from V and 14 bases from J, the gap between germline ends came to 26 bases.

The chain carries TRBV5-6 and TRBJ2-2, with 7 bases lining up with TRBD2. V trimming: 0 bases; J trimming: 3 bases; junction bases outside the gene matches: 5. The germline V gene encodes CDR1 SGHDT and CDR2 YYEEEE. The CDR3 is 16 amino acids. The CDR3 protein is CASSLAGAGDTGELFF. CDR3 DNA sequence: TGTGCCAGCAGCTTGGCTGGGGCGGGGGACACCGGGGAGCTGTTTTTT.